These 10 T cell receptor beta chains originate from one sample sequenced in a study of T-cell reconstitution after alpha-beta-depleted transplantation in children. Preparation of the TCRbeta library used unique molecular identifiers. One entry per CDR3 protein results from TCRdb running MiXCR on the PCR reads. The sample contains about 240,000 distinct CDR3 sequences, about 25% of which appear only once. The sequencing here drew on PBMCs, taken before TCRalphabeta/CD19-depleted stem cell transplant. Source of these receptors: a girl between 2 and 10 years old with Fanconi anemia, due to receive a stem cell transplant.

Only a few counts were recorded for this clonotype. The gene calls are TRBV20-1 and TRBJ2-7, with 7 bases matching TRBD1. J was trimmed by 2 bases and V by 4 bases; bases with no gene match: 8. Per germline, CDR1 DFQATT and CDR2 SNEGSKA (reference sequence). The CDR3 runs 14 residues. Here the CDR3 reads CSATRQGHTYEQYF. CDR3 nucleotide sequence: TGCAGTGCTACACGACAGGGACACACCTACGAGCAGTACTTC.

J is TRBJ2-3 and V is TRBV20-1; D perhaps matches TRBD2 (6 bases). The germline V gene has CDR1 DFQATT and CDR2 SNEGSKA (reference sequence). This CDR3 is built from 11 residues. V lost 4 bases and J lost 7, with 9 bases in between. The CDR3 DNA follows: TGCAGTGCTATGGGACTCTATACGCAGTATTTT. Translation: CSAMGLYTQYF.

This clonotype was observed many times. The CDR3 bases are TGCAGTGCTAGAGATAGCCAGGGGAATAATTCACCCCTCCACTTT. Translation: CSARDSQGNNSPLHF. The chain is built from TRBV20-1 and TRBJ1-6, with D possibly matching TRBD1 (6 bases). The V gene's germline CDR1 is DFQATT and CDR2 SNEGSKA (reference sequence). CDR3 length: 15 amino acids. The V end was cut by 0 bases, the J end by 5 bases, with 11 bases between.

The chain recombines TRBV25-1 with TRBJ2-4; D call uncertain. V was shortened by 0 bases and J by 1 base, with 19 bases between the two germline ends. CDR1 is MGHDK, CDR2 SYGVNS, per germline. The CDR3 is 19 amino acids. The CDR3 spells CASSEYFPDQSGAKNIQYF. The DNA of the CDR3 is TGTGCCAGCAGTGAATATTTTCCGGACCAATCTGGGGCCAAAAACATTCAGTACTTC.

This clonotype was observed a handful of times. The rearrangement joins TRBV20-1 to TRBJ2-3; 12 bases are shared with TRBD2. This CDR3 comprises 15 residues. The trim removed 6 bases at V and 3 bases at J, leaving 7 bases unmatched. The germline V gene encodes CDR1 DFQATT and CDR2 SNEGSKA (reference sequence). The CDR3 protein is CSATGLAGPTDTQYF. Here the CDR3 DNA reads TGCAGTGCGACTGGACTAGCGGGACCGACAGATACGCAGTATTTT.

This clonotype was counted a few times. The V and J genes are TRBV20-1 and TRBJ2-3; 8 nucleotides align to TRBD1. Trimming removed 6 bases from V and 2 bases from J; junction bases left unmatched: 7. CDR1 DFQATT and CDR2 SNEGSKA come from the germline V gene (reference sequence). The CDR3 runs 14 residues. The CDR3 nucleotides read TGCAGTGCGAACAGGGACAGGTCCACAGATACGCAGTATTTT. Translated: CSANRDRSTDTQYF.

This clonotype was seen at least ten times. This rearrangement joins TRBV7-2 to TRBJ2-3, with D uncertain. From germline, CDR1 is SGHTA and CDR2 FQGNSA. Trimming cost V 4 bases and J 3 bases, with 14 bases left between them. The CDR3 contains 15 residues. As DNA, the CDR3 is TGTGCCAGCAGCTCCTACCTCGACGAAACAGATACGCAGTATTTT. Translated: CASSSYLDETDTQYF.

This clonotype appeared many times. This chain joins TRBV2 and TRBJ2-3; 14 bases align to TRBD2. The CDR3 has 17 amino acids. V was clipped by 6 bases and J by 2 bases; unmatched bases: 7. Germline CDR1 SNHLY, CDR2 FYNNEI. The CDR3 protein is CASRDGLAGGHTDTQYF. CDR3 DNA: TGTGCCAGCAGGGATGGACTAGCGGGAGGACACACAGATACGCAGTATTTT.

This clonotype has at least ten counts. CDR3: CASSLEVAYNEQFF. DNA for the CDR3: TGCGCCAGCAGCTTGGAGGTGGCATACAATGAGCAGTTCTTC. The rearrangement joins TRBV5-1 to TRBJ2-1; D uncertain. Germline CDR1 and CDR2: SGHRS and YFSETQ. The CDR3 totals 14 residues. V was shortened by 0 bases and J by 4 bases, with 8 bases between the two germline ends.

This clonotype was seen a single time. Germline and junction disagree at one end, which may indicate a read error. This sequence joins TRBV6-5 and TRBJ2-7; 11 bases agree with TRBD2. The V gene's germline CDR1 is MNHEY and CDR2 SVGAGI. The CDR3 has 16 amino acids. The CDR3 loop is CVSSFGLAGSRGEQYF. The CDR3 nucleotides are TGTGTCAGCAGTTTCGGACTAGCGGGCTCAAGGGGCGAGCAGTACTTC.